This record looks at one T cell receptor beta chain sequence and its context. This sample was included in a study of PD-L1 blockade in urothelial cancer. Every PCR got spiked synthetic TCR analog templates. Data came from immunoSEQ multiplex PCR; TCRdb stores just in-frame clones and leaves some out. The sample yields 50,000 or so clones, around three quarters seen once. The length of the CDR3 is 15 residues. The junction had 6 bases not matched to a gene; V was cut back by 3 bases and J by 4 bases. CDR1 SGHRS and CDR2 YFSETQ come from the germline V gene. The chain joins TRBV5-1 to TRBJ1-4; 7 bases line up with TRBD1. This receptor was identified in a man between 65 and 85 years old with urothelial cancer. The input for sequencing was PBMCs, taken around atezolizumab (anti-PD-L1) treatment. The chain's CDR3 is CASSSGQARNEKLFF. The CDR3, as DNA: TGCGCCAGCAGCTCAGGACAGGCGCGTAATGAAAAACTGTTTTTT.